This T cell receptor beta chain came from a study of T cells after yellow fever vaccination. Study background: When fractions had low cell numbers, they were prepared with SMART-Seq v4 Ultra Low Input.

General study points: A large majority of primary-vaccination clones showed up again after the booster (roughly 95% CD4, 75% to 90% CD8). There was a small share of clonotypes that showed up in both the CD4 and CD8 compartments.

The germline gives CDR1 LGHNA, CDR2 YSLEER. The CDR3 totals 14 residues. Trimming took off 0 bases at V and 4 bases at J, with 9 bases between the two ends. In this sample, this clonotype turned up many times. The target antigen is unknown. TCRdb passed the 5' RACE reads through MiXCR, listing each CDR3 protein once. The table has a few hundred thousand distinct CDR3 sequences, roughly 8.7% seen once; the top ten hold over 3%. The receptor was derived from a man between 18 and 29 years old who received the YFV17D yellow fever vaccine. This chain uses TRBV4-3 with TRBJ1-2; no firm D call. The starting material was CD4+ T cells sorted from PBMCs, obtained 5 days after the yellow fever booster vaccination. This CDR3 reads CASSQDRLIYGYTF. The CDR3 bases are TGCGCCAGCAGCCAAGATAGGTTAATCTATGGCTACACCTTC.